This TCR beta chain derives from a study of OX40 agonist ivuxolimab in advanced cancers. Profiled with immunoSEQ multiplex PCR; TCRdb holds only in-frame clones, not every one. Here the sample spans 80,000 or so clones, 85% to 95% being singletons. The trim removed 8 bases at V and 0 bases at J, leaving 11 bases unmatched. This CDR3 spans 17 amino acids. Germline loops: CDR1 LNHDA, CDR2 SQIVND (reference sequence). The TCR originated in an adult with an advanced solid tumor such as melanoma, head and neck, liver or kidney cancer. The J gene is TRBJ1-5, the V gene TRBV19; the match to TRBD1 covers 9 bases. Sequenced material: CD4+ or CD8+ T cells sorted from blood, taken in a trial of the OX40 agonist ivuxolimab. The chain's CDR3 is CASAWEGQGYSNQPQHF. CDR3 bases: TGTGCCAGTGCATGGGAGGGACAGGGCTATAGCAATCAGCCCCAGCATTTT. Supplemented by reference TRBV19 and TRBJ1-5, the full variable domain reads DGGITQSPKYLFRKEGQNVTLSCEQNLNHDAMYWYRQDPGQGLRLIYYSQIVNDFQKGDIAEGYSVSREKKESFPLTVTSAQKNPTAFYLCASAWEGQGYSNQPQHFGDGTRLSIL.